These 17 T cell receptor beta chains came from one sample sequenced in a study of shared clonotypes between healthy human individuals. Naive CD8 cells comprised CD45RO-negative, CCR7-positively selected cells, excluding terminally differentiated effector memory CD45RA+ cells. The method was immunoSEQ multiplex PCR; TCRdb's version includes in-frame clones alone and lacks a portion of them. Seen here are about 1.9 million clones, over 85% observed once, and the top ten hold more than 1.5%. The sample comprised naive CD8+ T cells from PBMCs. The receptors were gathered from a man younger than 35 in good health. Some clones in this sample may be carry-over from other donors' samples.

This chain uses TRBV27 with TRBJ1-5, with D possibly TRBD1 on 6 matching bases. The CDR3 is made up of 15 amino acids. V dropped 6 bases and J dropped 5 bases, with 17 bases sitting between them. CDR1 and CDR2 (germline): MNHEY, SMNVEV (reference sequence). The CDR3 loop is CASRPIGGKDQPQHF. The DNA of the CDR3 is TGTGCCAGCAGACCCATAGGGGGAAAGGATCAGCCCCAGCATTTT.

The chain employs TRBV27 and TRBJ2-7; 9 bases are shared with TRBD1. The V segment lost 5 bases and the J segment 5 bases; nucleotides outside the gene matches: 16. CDR3 length: 17 residues. Germline loops: CDR1 MNHEY, CDR2 SMNVEV (reference sequence). CDR3 bases: TGTGCCAGCAGTGCAAGACCGACCGGGACAGGGCTGAACGAGCAGTACTTC. It yields the protein CASSARPTGTGLNEQYF.

CDR3 in amino acids: CASSLGGQEGYTF. CDR3 sequence (DNA): TGTGCCAGCAGCTTGGGTGGACAGGAGGGCTACACCTTC. This sequence joins TRBV5-6 and TRBJ1-2; TRBD1 agrees at 7 bases. Germline assignment: CDR1 SGHDT and CDR2 YYEEEE. With 0 bases clipped from V and 8 bases from J, the junction kept 4 bases outside the gene matches. The CDR3 spans 13 residues.

This chain uses TRBV12-1 with TRBJ2-1; TRBD2 is taken as the D call from the table, unchecked against the DNA. TRBV12-1 is listed as a pseudogene. This CDR3 is 18 amino acids long. CDR3 sequence reads: CASGPGWQTSDSYNEQFF. CDR3 sequence (DNA): TGTGCCAGCGGGCCCGGGTGGCAGACTAGCGACTCCTACAATGAGCAGTTCTTC.

This clone was counted a few times. This chain uses TRBV5-4 with TRBJ1-1; D gene uncertain. CDR1 and CDR2 from the germline V gene are SGHNT and YYREEE (reference sequence). Trimming stripped 2 bases from V and 12 bases from J, with 11 bases between. The CDR3 is 11 amino acids. The CDR3 bases are TGTGCCAGCAGCTTTTACGGTCGTTCTTTCTTT. Translating gives CASSFYGRSFF.

The J gene is TRBJ2-1, the V gene TRBV18, with TRBD1 as a possible D gene (5 bases). The germline gives CDR1 KGHSH, CDR2 LQKENI. The CDR3 extends over 12 amino acids. Trimming removed 0 bases at V and 10 bases at J, with 7 bases between. The CDR3 spells CASSPPQDEQFF. The CDR3 DNA follows: TGTGCCAGCTCACCACCACAGGACGAGCAGTTCTTC.

The V gene is TRBV7-8, the J gene TRBJ2-7; D is unclear. Germline CDR1 SGHVS, CDR2 FQNEAQ. The CDR3 has 13 residues. The V gene lost 4 bases and the J gene lost 3 bases, with 10 bases spanning the gap. The CDR3 reads CASSSQLNYEQYF. CDR3 in DNA: TGTGCCAGCAGCTCCCAGCTCAACTACGAGCAGTACTTC.

V usage is TRBV7-9 and J usage is TRBJ2-1, with TRBD2 matching 12 bases. The CDR3 runs to 15 residues. The V gene's germline CDR1 is SEHNR and CDR2 FQNEAQ (reference sequence). V gave up 5 bases and J gave up 13 bases; unmatched junction bases: 12. The CDR3 loop reads CASSPGASGRAIQFF. The CDR3 bases are TGTGCCAGCAGCCCCGGGGCTAGCGGGAGGGCCATTCAGTTCTTC.

The rearrangement joins TRBV11-2 to TRBJ2-7; 8 bases match TRBD2. CDR1 SGHAT and CDR2 FQNNGV come from the germline V gene. V dropped 5 bases and J dropped 7; count of bases not matched to a gene: 13. The CDR3 contains 15 residues. The CDR3 region has the DNA TGTGCCAGCAGCCCCCGGGGGGGGGCCTCCGAGGAGCAGTACTTC. Encoded protein: CASSPRGGASEEQYF. The full variable domain, completed using reference TRBV11-2 and TRBJ2-7, is EAGVAQSPRYKIIEKRQSVAFWCNPISGHATLYWYQQILGQGPKLLIQFQNNGVVDDSQLPKDRFSAERLKGVDSTLKIQPAKLEDSAVYLCASSPRGGASEEQYFGPGTRLTVT.

Here the CDR3 DNA reads TGTGCCAGCAGCCCCAGGATTGGGGGGCCGTACAATGAGCAGTTCTTC. It is translated as CASSPRIGGPYNEQFF. The chain links TRBV9 to TRBJ2-1; D may correspond to TRBD1 or TRBD2 (6 bases each). The V gene lost 4 bases and the J gene lost 4 bases, with 18 bases spanning the gap. Germline V CDR1 and CDR2: SGDLS, YYNGEE. This CDR3 is built from 16 residues.

In this sample, this clone turned up a few times. The chain is built from TRBV2 and TRBJ1-5; 8 positions agree with TRBD1. Germline CDR1 and CDR2: SNHLY and FYNNEI. The J segment lost 6 bases and the V segment lost 6 bases, leaving 4 bases of the junction unmatched. This CDR3 spans 13 amino acids. The CDR3 reads CASRTGGGQPQHF. The CDR3 nucleotides are TGTGCCAGCAGAACAGGGGGGGGTCAGCCCCAGCATTTT.

The chain links TRBV27 to TRBJ2-7, with D maybe TRBD1 (6 bases). The CDR3 sequence is 14 residues long. Per the germline V gene, CDR1 is MNHEY and CDR2 is SMNVEV (reference sequence). V was cut by 2 bases and J by 5 bases, with 13 bases left in between. The CDR3 DNA follows: TGTGCCAGCAGTTTAAGGGACAATGCCAACGAGCAGTACTTC. This translates into CASSLRDNANEQYF.

The chain employs TRBV5-1 and TRBJ2-1, with D possibly matching TRBD1 (6 bases). The germline V and J ends were trimmed by 4 bases and 3 bases, with 17 bases remaining between them. This CDR3 spans 16 amino acids. The germline CDR1 and CDR2 sequences are SGHRS and YFSETQ. Here the CDR3 DNA reads TGCGCCAGCAGCCATAACGGGCAGGGGCGCTACAATGAGCAGTTCTTC. Amino acids: CASSHNGQGRYNEQFF.

The rearrangement links TRBV7-6 to TRBJ2-7; no clear D gene. The CDR3 is 12 residues long. V dropped 5 bases and J dropped 7 bases, with 12 bases sitting between them. Germline CDR1 SGHVS, CDR2 FNYEAQ. The CDR3 bases are TGTGCCAGCAGCAAGACTGGCTGGGAGCAGTACTTC. It yields the protein CASSKTGWEQYF.

CDR3 loop: CASPATNVESSYEQYF. Written as DNA, the CDR3 is TGTGCCAGCCCGGCGACGAATGTAGAGAGCTCCTACGAGCAGTACTTC. This chain joins TRBV6-4 and TRBJ2-7; D is undetermined. This CDR3 spans 16 amino acids. Germline assignment: CDR1 MRHNA and CDR2 SNTAGT. V lost 8 bases and J 0 bases, leaving 20 bases between the germline ends.

Concerning this clone: The sample carries other DNA sequences with the same CDR3. This rearrangement joins TRBV5-1 to TRBJ2-7; tentative D call: TRBD2 (5 bases). V lost 3 bases and J lost 4, with 11 bases in between. CDR1 and CDR2 from the germline V gene are SGHRS and YFSETQ. The CDR3 is 13 amino acids. CDR3 in DNA: TGCGCCAGCAGCTCCCGGGATAGGTACGAGCAGTACTTC. This encodes CASSSRDRYEQYF.

The rearrangement uses TRBV7-8 and TRBJ2-7; no definite D call. The CDR3 loop spans 16 amino acids. Trimming shortened V by 1 base and J by 0 bases, and 13 bases separated the two germline ends. The germline V gene encodes CDR1 SGHVS and CDR2 FQNEAQ. The CDR3 spells CASSLVPHEGSYEQYF. The CDR3 DNA reads TGTGCCAGCAGCTTAGTACCCCATGAAGGCTCCTACGAGCAGTACTTC.